The sequence of this TCR beta chain was determined in a study of patients and donors after allogeneic stem cell transplantation. MiXCR was run by TCRdb on the RT-PCR reads, yielding one entry per CDR3 protein. In the table there are 800,000 to 1,000,000 distinct CDR3 sequences, roughly 18% of which are singletons. Only a few counts were recorded for this clonotype. Germline-derived CDR1 and CDR2 are SGHVS and FQNEAQ. There are 18 residues in the CDR3. V dropped 4 bases and J dropped 1 base, with 21 bases sitting between them. The sample taken for sequencing was blood, either unsorted or a sorted T cell fraction (not recorded which). V is TRBV7-8 and J is TRBJ2-3; TRBD1 might be the D (6 bases). The TCR originated in a human donor who was either an allogeneic HSCT recipient or a stem cell or donor lymphocyte infusion donor (not recorded which). It is not recorded whose cells these are; they may come from a transplant donor. CDR3 DNA sequence: TGTGCCAGCAGCTCAACCGGCCCGGACAGCTTCGGCACAGATACGCAGTATTTT. It encodes CASSSTGPDSFGTDTQYF.